One sample yielded the 15 T cell receptor beta chains listed below, sequenced in a study of OX40 agonist ivuxolimab in advanced cancers. The receptor library was made with the immunoSEQ multiplex PCR assay. Sourced from immuneACCESS, this table was stored by TCRdb with only in-frame sequences that have V and J called. A share of the clones is absent; for the studies checked, an unresolved V gene accounts for under half, and the remainder has no known explanation. Across this sample there are more than 85,000 clones, with roughly 90% seen only once. 0.27% of the sample is in the top ten clones. Sequencing used CD4+ or CD8+ T cells sorted from blood, obtained in a trial of the OX40 agonist ivuxolimab. These receptors came from an adult with an advanced solid tumor such as melanoma, head and neck, liver or kidney cancer.

This clone was found once. The V and J genes are TRBV9 and TRBJ1-1; D may be TRBD1 (6 bases). Trimming shortened V by 0 bases and J by 1 base, and 13 bases separated the two germline ends. The CDR3 is 16 amino acids. Germline CDR1 reads SGDLS; CDR2 reads YYNGEE. CDR3 in amino acids: CASSVGGGLGNTEAFF. The CDR3 DNA follows: TGTGCCAGCAGCGTAGGAGGGGGACTGGGGAACACTGAAGCTTTCTTT.

The chain combines TRBV5-1 with TRBJ2-2; TRBD1 might be the D (6 bases). The V and J ends lost 5 bases and 0 bases respectively, with 14 bases between them. Germline-derived CDR1 and CDR2 are SGHRS and YFSETQ. CDR3 length: 16 residues. The CDR3 sequence: CASSLWTAANTGELFF. CDR3 DNA: TGCGCCAGCAGTCTGTGGACAGCAGCGAACACCGGGGAGCTGTTTTTT.

In this sample, this clone turned up once. V and J are TRBV7-8 and TRBJ2-1; TRBD1 matches 7 bases. Germline CDR1 and CDR2: SGHVS and FQNEAQ. The junction had 4 bases not matched to a gene; V was cut back by 3 bases and J by 5 bases. CDR3 length equals 14 residues. The CDR3: CASSLGTAHNEQFF. Here the CDR3 DNA reads TGTGCCAGCAGCTTGGGGACAGCGCACAATGAGCAGTTCTTC.

V gene TRBV5-1 combines with J gene TRBJ1-4; tentative D call: TRBD1 (5 bases). Germline lookup yields CDR1 SGHRS and CDR2 YFSETQ. The CDR3 has 15 amino acids. Trimming took off 0 bases at V and 2 bases at J, with 8 bases between the two ends. The CDR3 region is CASSLEGLTNEKLFF. DNA of the CDR3: TGCGCCAGCAGCTTGGAGGGACTGACTAATGAAAAACTGTTTTTT.

Details on this clone: An end of the junction differs from the germline gene, which may be a read error. The CDR3 coding sequence is TGTGCCAGCTCACCAGAATTGGGACAGTACAACTTC. Translation: CASSPELGQYNF. The rearrangement links TRBV18 to TRBJ2-7; 7 nucleotides align to TRBD1. In germline, CDR1 is KGHSH, CDR2 LQKENI. The CDR3 sequence is 12 residues long.

The chain is built from TRBV13 and TRBJ2-2; 8 positions match TRBD2. V trimming: 3 bases; J trimming: 8 bases; junction bases outside the gene matches: 5. CDR3 length: 14 amino acids. Germline loops: CDR1 PRHDT, CDR2 FYEKMQ (reference sequence). CDR3 protein: CASSFGRETGELFF. The CDR3 DNA follows: TGTGCCAGCAGCTTCGGGAGGGAAACAGGGGAGCTGTTTTTT.

The chain links TRBV5-1 to TRBJ2-2, with 8 nucleotides matching TRBD2. This CDR3 comprises 14 residues. V lost 1 base, J lost 5 bases, and 1 base stayed unmatched. CDR1 is SGHRS, CDR2 YFSETQ, per germline. CDR3 amino acids: CASSLIAGTGELFF. The DNA for the CDR3 is TGCGCCAGCAGCTTGATAGCGGGGACCGGGGAGCTGTTTTTT.

This rearrangement joins TRBV6-5 to TRBJ2-2; D unclear. The CDR3 loop spans 12 amino acids. From germline, CDR1 is MNHEY and CDR2 SVGAGI. Trimming took 5 bases from V and 5 from J, leaving 6 bases between them. CDR3 in amino acids: CASSIPTGELFF. The CDR3 DNA sequence: TGTGCCAGCAGTATTCCGACCGGGGAGCTGTTTTTT.

The sample holds one count of this clone. This rearrangement joins TRBV5-1 to TRBJ2-6; TRBD2 matches at 12 bases. This CDR3 spans 20 amino acids. V was pared by 1 base and J by 3 bases, with 11 bases of the junction left unmatched. Germline loops: CDR1 SGHRS, CDR2 YFSETQ. The CDR3 nucleotides are TGCGCCAGCAGCTTGTGGCTAGCGGGAGGGTCCCGGGATGGGGCCAACGTCCTGACTTTC. Its protein is CASSLWLAGGSRDGANVLTF.

With regard to this clone: A junction end diverges from the germline sequence, so it may reflect a read error. This specimen includes other DNA sequences encoding the same CDR3. The genes are TRBV6-5 and TRBJ2-7; D possibly corresponds to TRBD2 (6 bases). The CDR3 loop spans 15 amino acids. Germline assignment: CDR1 MNHEY and CDR2 SVGAGI. The CDR3 DNA follows: TGTGCCAGCAGCTACTCGCGGGACGTCTCCTACGAGCAGTACTTC. Translation: CASSYSRDVSYEQYF.

This clone was found a few times. The chain has TRBV11-2 and TRBJ1-2; no firm D call. The CDR3 consists of 13 residues. The germline V gene encodes CDR1 SGHAT and CDR2 FQNNGV. Trimming removed 6 bases from V and 2 bases from J, with 10 bases in between. The CDR3: CASRSALNYGYTF. The CDR3 nucleotides are TGTGCCAGCAGGTCTGCCTTGAACTATGGCTACACCTTC.

This clone has a handful of counts. The chain has TRBV9 and TRBJ2-5; 8 nucleotides align to TRBD1. Germline CDR1 is SGDLS and CDR2 is YYNGEE. The V and J ends lost 4 bases and 4 bases, in that order; junction bases with no gene match: 6. The CDR3 is made up of 14 amino acids. The CDR3 DNA sequence: TGTGCCAGCAGCCTAACGGGGACAGGAGAGACCCAGTACTTC. It yields the protein CASSLTGTGETQYF.

This clone has a single count. The chain combines TRBV18 with TRBJ2-3; D gene unclear. Germline CDR1 reads KGHSH; CDR2 reads LQKENI. Trimming removed 3 bases at V and 4 bases at J, with 11 bases between. The CDR3 extends over 14 amino acids. CDR3 in amino acids: CASSPILGSDTQYF. The CDR3 DNA reads as TGTGCCAGCTCACCGATCCTAGGGTCAGATACGCAGTATTTT. Combining the CDR3 with reference TRBV18 and TRBJ2-3 gives the whole variable domain NAGVMQNPRHLVRRRGQEARLRCSPMKGHSHVYWYRQLPEEGLKFMVYLQKENIIDESGMPKERFSAEFPKEGPSILRIQQVVRGDSAAYFCASSPILGSDTQYFGPGTRLTVL.

The chain joins TRBV6-6 to TRBJ1-1; 10 bases map to TRBD1. Losses at the gene ends were 7 bases for V and 4 bases for J; bases not matched to a gene: 6. The CDR3 sequence is 14 residues long. CDR1 is MNHNY, CDR2 SVGAGI, per germline (reference sequence). Here the CDR3 DNA reads TGTGCCAGCACCAGGGGACAGGGGCCCACTGAAGCTTTCTTT. This sequence encodes CASTRGQGPTEAFF.

This chain uses TRBV28 with TRBJ2-5, with TRBD2 as a possible D gene (5 bases). The CDR3 is 14 amino acids. V was trimmed by 5 bases and J by 5 bases, leaving 15 bases between them. Germline CDR1 reads MDHEN; CDR2 reads SYDVKM. CDR3 loop: CASSNSVRAETQYF. The CDR3 DNA follows: TGTGCCAGCAGTAACTCCGTGAGGGCGGAGACCCAGTACTTC. Drawing the rest from reference TRBV28 and TRBJ2-5, the complete variable domain is DVKVTQSSRYLVKRTGEKVFLECVQDMDHENMFWYRQDPGLGLRLIYFSYDVKMKEKGDIPEGYSVSREKKERFSLILESASTNQTSMYLCASSNSVRAETQYFGPGTRLLVL.